The source of this T cell receptor beta chain is a study of identifying expanded T cells in peripheral blood. Study-level points and caveats: Differentially abundant clones: about 1.1 between replicates, 16.4 at roughly 2 weeks, less than 20 at four.

CDR1 is SGHNT and CDR2 is YENEEA in the germline V gene. The V gene lost 5 bases and the J gene lost 7 bases, with 21 bases spanning the gap. The CDR3 totals 16 residues. Profiling relied on immunoSEQ multiplex PCR, and the TCRdb table lists in-frame clones only, not all of them. The table has approximately 58,000 clones, under 85% seen once; the top ten hold approximately 15%. No infections or other immune events were documented during collection. About this clone itself: Its antigen is unidentified.

The J gene is TRBJ2-1, the V gene TRBV11-3; D tentatively fits TRBD1 or TRBD2 (7 bases each). This clonotype was obtained from a person aged 18-70 years in good health. Sequenced: blood. The CDR3, as DNA: TGTGCCAGCAGCCAGGGGGGGCTCTTGGGCTTGAATGAGCAGTTCTTC. Protein product: CASSQGGLLGLNEQFF.